Listed below are T cell receptor beta chains from one sample, sequenced in a study of shared clonotypes between healthy human individuals. Sequencing was performed with immunoSEQ multiplex PCR; in TCRdb, only in-frame clones are kept and a portion is missing. The top ten clones hold less than 2% of a sample with about 2.2 million clones, approximately 92% of them seen once. Sequenced material: naive CD8+ T cells from PBMCs. The receptors derive from a man between 18 and 29 years old in good health. Some clones in this sample may be carry-over from other donors' samples. CDR3s include the opening cysteine and the closing phenylalanine or tryptophan. Fields, in order: CDR3 protein, CDR3 DNA, V gene, clone size, J gene, D gene. A D gene is named only where the DNA matches it firmly. Not every row has a clone size; where given, it reads once, few, many or a size class.

CDR3aa: CASRAGSNTEAFF
CDR3nt: TGTGCCAGCAGGGCGGGCTCAAACACTGAAGCTTTCTTT
v_gene: TRBV25-1
abundance: .
j_gene: TRBJ1-1
d_gene: .

CDR3aa: CASSAWDGIYGYTF
CDR3nt: TGTGCCAGCAGCGCCTGGGACGGTATCTATGGCTACACCTTC
v_gene: TRBV9
abundance: few
j_gene: TRBJ1-2
d_gene: .

CDR3aa: CASSLEGSGTTPYNEQFF
CDR3nt: TGTGCCAGCAGCTTAGAAGGTAGCGGGACTACGCCCTACAATGAGCAGTTCTTC
v_gene: TRBV7-8
abundance: .
j_gene: TRBJ2-1
d_gene: TRBD2

CDR3aa: CASSDGTGSYEQYF
CDR3nt: TGTGCCAGCAGTGACGGGACTGGCTCCTACGAGCAGTACTTC
v_gene: TRBV27
abundance: once
j_gene: TRBJ2-7
d_gene: .

CDR3aa: CASRGLLEGSYEQYF
CDR3nt: TGTGCCAGCAGAGGACTTCTCGAGGGCTCCTACGAGCAGTACTTC
v_gene: TRBV27
abundance: .
j_gene: TRBJ2-7
d_gene: .

CDR3aa: CASSPNEDEQFF
CDR3nt: TGTGCCAGCAGCCCCAATGAAGATGAGCAGTTCTTC
v_gene: TRBV9
abundance: .
j_gene: TRBJ2-1
d_gene: .

CDR3aa: CASSMHAGENQPQHF
CDR3nt: TGTGCCAGTAGTATGCACGCGGGGGAAAATCAGCCCCAGCATTTT
v_gene: TRBV19
abundance: .
j_gene: TRBJ1-5
d_gene: .

CDR3aa: CASSLGGGQPQHF
CDR3nt: TGTGCCAGCAGCTTAGGAGGGGGTCAGCCCCAGCATTTT
v_gene: TRBV11-2
abundance: .
j_gene: TRBJ1-5
d_gene: .

CDR3aa: CASSFGRSVDTQYF
CDR3nt: TGTGCCAGCAGCTTCGGCAGGTCGGTAGATACGCAGTATTTT
v_gene: TRBV5-6
abundance: .
j_gene: TRBJ2-3
d_gene: .

CDR3aa: CASSLWGVEQFF
CDR3nt: TGTGCCAGCAGCCTCTGGGGAGTAGAGCAGTTCTTC
v_gene: TRBV6-5
abundance: .
j_gene: TRBJ2-1
d_gene: .

CDR3aa: CASSVRLAGETQYF
CDR3nt: TGTGCCAGTAGTGTAAGACTAGCCGGGGAGACCCAGTACTTC
v_gene: TRBV19
abundance: .
j_gene: TRBJ2-5
d_gene: TRBD2

CDR3aa: CASRYDSYGYTF
CDR3nt: TGTGCCAGCAGATACGACAGCTATGGCTACACCTTC
v_gene: TRBV28
abundance: .
j_gene: TRBJ1-2
d_gene: .

CDR3aa: CASSTGEKLFF
CDR3nt: TGTGCCAGTTCGACAGGGGAAAAACTGTTTTTT
v_gene: TRBV19
abundance: .
j_gene: TRBJ1-4
d_gene: TRBD1

CDR3aa: CASRPTGSYEQYF
CDR3nt: TGTGCCAGCAGGCCGACAGGGTCCTACGAGCAGTACTTC
v_gene: TRBV27
abundance: .
j_gene: TRBJ2-7
d_gene: TRBD1

CDR3aa: CASSFITGQIPQHF
CDR3nt: TGTGCCAGCAGTTTTATTACAGGGCAGATACCCCAGCATTTT
v_gene: TRBV28
abundance: once
j_gene: TRBJ1-5
d_gene: .

CDR3aa: CASRDRVGNEQYF
CDR3nt: TGCGCCAGCAGAGACAGGGTAGGGAACGAGCAGTACTTC
v_gene: TRBV5-1
abundance: .
j_gene: TRBJ2-7
d_gene: TRBD1